This is a list of T cell receptor beta chains from one sample in a study of blood T cell repertoires in COVID-19. Assay used: immunoSEQ multiplex PCR; TCRdb lists only in-frame clones, some missing. This repertoire shows around 200,000 clones, approximately 86% found once; its top ten account for roughly 1.3%. Sequences were obtained from peripheral blood. These TCRs come from a woman younger than 45 with COVID-19, enrolled during active disease. CDR3s include the opening cysteine and the closing phenylalanine or tryptophan. The D gene is left open where the match is weak. Some rows mark clone size as missing; the rest say once, few, many or name a class of expanded clone.

d_gene: NA
j_gene: TRBJ2-6
abundance: once
v_gene: TRBV30
CDR3aa: CAWRKGGGANVLTF
CDR3nt: TGTGCCTGGAGAAAGGGAGGTGGGGCCAACGTCCTGACTTTC

d_gene: TRBD2
j_gene: TRBJ2-5
abundance: once
v_gene: TRBV20-1
CDR3aa: CSAGGGETQYF
CDR3nt: TGCAGTGCAGGCGGGGGAGAGACCCAGTACTTC

d_gene: TRBD1
j_gene: TRBJ1-2
abundance: NA
v_gene: TRBV19
CDR3aa: CASSMGQGYGYTF
CDR3nt: TGTGCCAGTAGTATGGGACAGGGTTATGGCTACACCTTC

d_gene: NA
j_gene: TRBJ1-1
abundance: NA
v_gene: TRBV19
CDR3aa: CASSTGHASMNTEAFF
CDR3nt: TGTGCCAGTAGTACCGGACACGCCAGCATGAACACTGAAGCTTTCTTT

d_gene: NA
j_gene: TRBJ2-7
abundance: NA
v_gene: TRBV7-9
CDR3aa: CASSLFMWGGRAYEQYF
CDR3nt: TGTGCCAGCAGCTTATTTATGTGGGGGGGGCGAGCCTACGAGCAGTACTTC

d_gene: TRBD2
j_gene: TRBJ2-7
abundance: NA
v_gene: TRBV2
CDR3aa: CASSGDNGTRDRYEQYF
CDR3nt: TGTGCCAGCAGTGGGGATAACGGGACTAGAGATCGCTACGAGCAGTACTTC

d_gene: NA
j_gene: TRBJ2-5
abundance: NA
v_gene: TRBV3-1/TRBV3-2
CDR3aa: CASSTSGETQYF
CDR3nt: TGTGCCAGCAGCACCAGCGGGGAGACCCAGTACTTC

d_gene: TRBD1
j_gene: TRBJ2-7
abundance: NA
v_gene: TRBV18
CDR3aa: CASSPGTGFEQYF
CDR3nt: TGTGCCAGCTCACCCGGGACAGGGTTCGAGCAGTACTTC

d_gene: NA
j_gene: TRBJ2-1
abundance: NA
v_gene: TRBV5-1
CDR3aa: CASSRTERSDNEQFF
CDR3nt: TGCGCCAGCAGCCGCACGGAGCGGAGCGACAATGAGCAGTTCTTC

d_gene: NA
j_gene: TRBJ2-7
abundance: NA
v_gene: TRBV6-5
CDR3aa: CASLYTGYEQYF
CDR3nt: TGTGCCAGTCTTTATACAGGCTACGAGCAGTACTTC

d_gene: NA
j_gene: TRBJ1-6
abundance: NA
v_gene: TRBV7-3
CDR3aa: CASSRDSLSYNSPLHF
CDR3nt: TGTGCCAGCAGCCGGGATAGCCTTTCCTATAATTCACCCCTCCACTTT

d_gene: TRBD1
j_gene: TRBJ1-6
abundance: few
v_gene: TRBV27
CDR3aa: CASSQDRVGSSPLHF
CDR3nt: TGTGCCAGCAGTCAAGACAGGGTTGGGAGTTCACCCCTCCACTTT

d_gene: TRBD1
j_gene: TRBJ1-1
abundance: NA
v_gene: TRBV9
CDR3aa: CASSVVAGGNTEAFF
CDR3nt: TGTGCCAGCAGCGTAGTGGCAGGGGGGAACACTGAAGCTTTCTTT

d_gene: NA
j_gene: TRBJ2-3
abundance: NA
v_gene: TRBV6-2/TRBV6-3
CDR3aa: CASSAPYSLGTDTQYF
CDR3nt: TGTGCCAGCAGTGCCCCTTACAGTCTCGGCACAGATACGCAGTATTTT

d_gene: NA
j_gene: TRBJ2-7
abundance: NA
v_gene: TRBV5-4
CDR3aa: CASSLAAQGRNHEQYF
CDR3nt: TGTGCCAGCAGCTTGGCTGCACAGGGTCGCAACCACGAGCAGTACTTC

d_gene: TRBD1
j_gene: TRBJ1-6
abundance: NA
v_gene: TRBV19
CDR3aa: CASNPGTATNSPLHF
CDR3nt: TGTGCCAGTAATCCCGGGACAGCGACAAATTCACCCCTCCACTTT

d_gene: TRBD1
j_gene: TRBJ2-1
abundance: NA
v_gene: TRBV5-4
CDR3aa: CASSRPGTGFSEQFF
CDR3nt: TGTGCCAGCAGCCGTCCCGGGACAGGGTTCAGCGAGCAGTTCTTC

d_gene: NA
j_gene: TRBJ2-7
abundance: NA
v_gene: TRBV6-5
CDR3aa: CASSYGGEQYF
CDR3nt: TGTGCCAGCAGTTACGGCGGGGAGCAGTACTTC

d_gene: TRBD1
j_gene: TRBJ2-2
abundance: NA
v_gene: TRBV24-1
CDR3aa: CATSEGQGHTGELFF
CDR3nt: TGTGCCACCAGTGAGGGACAGGGCCACACCGGGGAGCTGTTTTTT

d_gene: TRBD2
j_gene: TRBJ2-5
abundance: many
v_gene: TRBV9
CDR3aa: CASSVDPGGPRETQYF
CDR3nt: TGTGCCAGCAGCGTAGACCCGGGGGGGCCCAGAGAGACCCAGTACTTC

d_gene: NA
j_gene: TRBJ1-1
abundance: NA
v_gene: TRBV3-1/TRBV3-2
CDR3aa: CASSQDWGETEAFF
CDR3nt: TGTGCCAGCAGCCAAGATTGGGGGGAAACTGAAGCTTTCTTT

d_gene: TRBD1
j_gene: TRBJ1-1
abundance: NA
v_gene: TRBV7-6
CDR3aa: CASSTRQGAYTEAFF
CDR3nt: TGTGCCAGCAGCACACGACAGGGGGCGTACACTGAAGCTTTCTTT

d_gene: TRBD2
j_gene: TRBJ2-2
abundance: NA
v_gene: TRBV24-1
CDR3aa: CATSDPLAGGPSGTGELFF
CDR3nt: TGTGCCACCAGTGACCCTTTAGCGGGAGGGCCTAGTGGCACCGGGGAGCTGTTTTTT

d_gene: NA
j_gene: TRBJ2-7
abundance: NA
v_gene: TRBV5-1
CDR3aa: CASSLSSYEQYF
CDR3nt: TGCGCCAGCAGCCTTAGCTCCTACGAGCAGTACTTC

d_gene: NA
j_gene: TRBJ1-2
abundance: NA
v_gene: TRBV28
CDR3aa: CASREHYGYTF
CDR3nt: TGTGCCAGCAGGGAGCACTATGGCTACACCTTC

d_gene: TRBD1
j_gene: TRBJ1-5
abundance: few
v_gene: TRBV3-1/TRBV3-2
CDR3aa: CASSRTGDQPQHF
CDR3nt: TGTGCCAGCAGTCGTACAGGGGATCAGCCCCAGCATTTT

d_gene: TRBD1
j_gene: TRBJ2-1
abundance: few
v_gene: TRBV6-6
CDR3aa: CASSYRQGRDEQFF
CDR3nt: TGTGCCAGCAGTTACCGACAGGGTCGGGATGAGCAGTTCTTC

d_gene: NA
j_gene: TRBJ1-2
abundance: few
v_gene: TRBV5-4
CDR3aa: CASSLGSGFNYGYTF
CDR3nt: TGTGCCAGCAGCTTGGGTTCGGGGTTCAACTATGGCTACACCTTC

d_gene: TRBD1
j_gene: TRBJ2-2
abundance: NA
v_gene: TRBV7-6
CDR3aa: CASSKTGQGATGELFF
CDR3nt: TGTGCCAGCAGCAAAACGGGACAGGGGGCCACCGGGGAGCTGTTTTTT

d_gene: TRBD2
j_gene: TRBJ2-7
abundance: NA
v_gene: TRBV7-2
CDR3aa: CASSFPRGSGRYEQYF
CDR3nt: TGTGCCAGCAGCTTCCCCCGGGGGAGCGGGAGATACGAGCAGTACTTC

d_gene: TRBD2
j_gene: TRBJ2-1
abundance: NA
v_gene: TRBV10-3
CDR3aa: CAIGRLAGVRNEQFF
CDR3nt: TGTGCCATCGGACGACTAGCGGGGGTAAGGAATGAGCAGTTCTTC

d_gene: TRBD1
j_gene: TRBJ1-4
abundance: NA
v_gene: TRBV5-4
CDR3aa: CASSLGGAGEKLFF
CDR3nt: TGTGCCAGCAGCTTAGGGGGCGCCGGTGAAAAACTGTTTTTT

d_gene: NA
j_gene: TRBJ2-2
abundance: NA
v_gene: TRBV7-2
CDR3aa: CASTWDTGAGELFF
CDR3nt: TGTGCCAGCACCTGGGACACAGGCGCGGGGGAGCTGTTTTTT

d_gene: NA
j_gene: TRBJ2-1
abundance: NA
v_gene: TRBV6-5
CDR3aa: CASSYGSSWNEQFF
CDR3nt: TGTGCCAGCAGTTACGGGTCTAGCTGGAATGAGCAGTTCTTC

d_gene: TRBD1
j_gene: TRBJ1-2
abundance: NA
v_gene: TRBV7-2
CDR3aa: CASSLGLGGTGDPRTGYTF
CDR3nt: TGTGCCAGCAGCTTAGGGTTGGGAGGGACAGGGGACCCCCGAACCGGCTACACCTTC

d_gene: NA
j_gene: TRBJ1-3
abundance: many
v_gene: TRBV6-5
CDR3aa: CASRDFSGNTIYF
CDR3nt: TGTGCCAGCCGAGACTTCTCTGGAAACACCATATATTTT

d_gene: TRBD1
j_gene: TRBJ2-5
abundance: NA
v_gene: TRBV27
CDR3aa: CASGVTGGFETQYF
CDR3nt: TGTGCCAGCGGGGTGACAGGGGGCTTCGAGACCCAGTACTTC

d_gene: NA
j_gene: TRBJ1-1
abundance: once
v_gene: TRBV5-1
CDR3aa: CASSLDGTGNTEAFF
CDR3nt: TGCGCCAGCAGCTTGGATGGAACGGGGAACACTGAAGCTTTCTTT

d_gene: TRBD2
j_gene: TRBJ2-7
abundance: NA
v_gene: TRBV10-3
CDR3aa: CAISGTSGSEQYF
CDR3nt: TGTGCCATCAGCGGGACTAGTGGCAGCGAGCAGTACTTC

d_gene: TRBD1
j_gene: TRBJ1-6
abundance: NA
v_gene: TRBV6-5
CDR3aa: CASSFRQGESPLHF
CDR3nt: TGTGCCAGCAGTTTTAGACAGGGAGAATCACCCCTCCACTTT

d_gene: NA
j_gene: TRBJ2-1
abundance: once
v_gene: TRBV7-9
CDR3aa: CASSFSAGFNEQFF
CDR3nt: TGTGCCAGCAGCTTCTCGGCAGGATTTAATGAGCAGTTCTTC